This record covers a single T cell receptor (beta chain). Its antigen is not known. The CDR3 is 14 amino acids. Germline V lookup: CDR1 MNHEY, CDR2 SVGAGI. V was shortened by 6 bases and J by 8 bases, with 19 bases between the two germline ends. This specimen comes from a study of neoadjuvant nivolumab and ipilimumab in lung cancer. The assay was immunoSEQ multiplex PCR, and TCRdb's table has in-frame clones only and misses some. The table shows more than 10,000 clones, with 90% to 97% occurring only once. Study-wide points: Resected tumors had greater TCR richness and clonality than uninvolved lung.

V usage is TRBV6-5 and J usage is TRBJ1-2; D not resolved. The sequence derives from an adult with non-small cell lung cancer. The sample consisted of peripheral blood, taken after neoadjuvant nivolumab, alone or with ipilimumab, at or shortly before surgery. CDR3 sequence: CASSQGSRARGYTF. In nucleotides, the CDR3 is TGTGCCAGCAGCCAAGGTTCTAGGGCTCGAGGCTACACCTTC.